Presented here are 21 T cell receptor beta chains from one specimen sequenced in a study of human T cells and chemical hapten exposure. Documented time point: pre-sensitization, week 0. The treatment: therapeutic diphenylcyclopropenone sensitization with weekly scalp DPC. TCRdb re-analysed the RACE reads in MiXCR, keeping a single row per CDR3 protein. The repertoire holds some 360,000 distinct CDR3 sequences, with less than 6.5% as singletons. The sequencing used whole blood, collected in connection with sensitization to the hapten diphenylcyclopropenone (DPC). These receptors all come from a woman aged 50 to 60 with alopecia areata. Some clones in this sample may be carry-over from other donors' samples.

The V and J genes are TRBV12-3 or TRBV12-4 and TRBJ1-3, with D tentatively TRBD1 (6 bases). This CDR3 contains 16 residues. Trimming took 3 bases from V and 3 from J, leaving 15 bases between them. The CDR3 bases are TGTGCCAGCAGTTTGGGACACGGATTGAGTGGAAACACCATATATTTT. This encodes CASSLGHGLSGNTIYF.

This rearrangement joins TRBV29-1 to TRBJ1-4; D call uncertain. In germline, CDR1 is SQVTM, CDR2 ANQGSEA. The CDR3 contains 14 residues. V dropped 6 bases and J dropped 0 bases, with 11 bases sitting between them. CDR3 protein: CSVYDGATNEKLFF. The DNA of the CDR3 is TGCAGCGTCTATGACGGTGCAACTAATGAAAAACTGTTTTTT.

This clonotype was observed a few times. This chain uses TRBV20-1 with TRBJ1-4, with no clear D. In germline, CDR1 is DFQATT, CDR2 SNEGSKA (reference sequence). The CDR3 is 11 residues long. The germline V and J ends were trimmed by 3 bases and 12 bases, with 11 bases remaining between them. CDR3 loop: CSASSFGELFF. The CDR3 coding sequence is TGCAGTGCTAGCTCTTTCGGGGAACTGTTTTTT.

This clonotype came up many times. CDR3 amino acids: CATSDLRTGKGTEAFF. The CDR3 region has the DNA TGTGCCACCAGTGATTTAAGGACAGGAAAGGGCACTGAAGCTTTCTTT. This sequence joins TRBV24-1 and TRBJ1-1, with 7 bases aligning to TRBD1. This CDR3 region has 16 residues. CDR1 is KGHDR, CDR2 SFDVKD, per germline. V lost 1 base and J lost 4; bases outside the gene matches: 8.

This chain connects TRBV5-6 to TRBJ1-1; D remains ambiguous. Trimming removed 4 bases at V and 4 bases at J, with 11 bases between. Germline lookup yields CDR1 SGHDT and CDR2 YYEEEE. The CDR3 totals 13 residues. The CDR3 nucleotides read TGTGCCAGCAGCCCCGCGAGGGCCACTGAAGCTTTCTTT. Its translation: CASSPARATEAFF.

The chain links TRBV6-2 or TRBV6-3 to TRBJ1-1; 10 bases fit TRBD1. V shed 7 bases and J 4 bases; nucleotides not matched to a gene: 6. Germline CDR1 reads MNHEY; CDR2 reads SVGEGT. CDR3 size: 14 residues. CDR3 sequence (DNA): TGTGCCAGCACCGAAGGGACAGGGGTCACTGAAGCTTTCTTT. It translates to CASTEGTGVTEAFF.

Many counts were recorded for this clonotype. The rearrangement links TRBV18 to TRBJ2-7; 13 bases fit TRBD2. The germline CDR1 and CDR2 sequences are KGHSH and LQKENI. The J segment lost 7 bases and the V segment lost 5 bases, leaving 2 bases of the junction unmatched. The CDR3 covers 13 residues. CDR3 nucleotide sequence: TGTGCCAGCTCAGGGGGACTAGCGGGGGAGCAGTACTTC. Protein sequence: CASSGGLAGEQYF.

V usage is TRBV20-1 and J usage is TRBJ2-7, with TRBD2 matching over 8 bases. This CDR3 region has 15 residues. Per germline, CDR1 DFQATT and CDR2 SNEGSKA (reference sequence). V gave up 5 bases and J gave up 7 bases; unmatched junction bases: 16. The CDR3 region has the DNA TGCAGTGCTCCCCCGGGAGGGACTAGTATAGGGGAGCAGTACTTC. As protein: CSAPPGGTSIGEQYF.

Only a few counts were recorded for this clonotype. This chain joins TRBV7-9 and TRBJ2-1; 9 nucleotides align to TRBD1. There are 12 residues in the CDR3. Looked up from germline, CDR1 is SEHNR and CDR2 is FQNEAQ (reference sequence). The J segment lost 8 bases and the V segment lost 6 bases, leaving 2 bases of the junction unmatched. The CDR3 protein is CASRRTGDEQFF. The CDR3 region has the DNA TGTGCCAGCAGGCGGACAGGGGATGAGCAGTTCTTC.

Many counts were recorded for this clonotype. The chain couples TRBV5-1 to TRBJ1-5; D is uncertain. The germline V gene has CDR1 SGHRS and CDR2 YFSETQ. The V and J ends lost 0 bases and 1 base respectively, with 5 bases between them. The CDR3 runs 14 residues. The CDR3 sequence: CASSLGESNQPQHF. For the CDR3, the DNA is TGCGCCAGCAGCTTGGGCGAGAGCAATCAGCCCCAGCATTTT.

V is TRBV6-5 and J is TRBJ2-7; no reliable D call. The CDR3 spans 13 residues. V gave up 5 bases and J gave up 4 bases, with 12 bases separating them. CDR1 and CDR2 (germline): MNHEY, SVGAGI. The CDR3 nucleotides read TGTGCCAGCAGTACCCATGGGGTTTACGAGCAGTACTTC. Its translation is CASSTHGVYEQYF.

The chain employs TRBV7-9 and TRBJ2-5; 14 bases are a match to TRBD2. V lost 5 bases, J lost 4 bases, and 6 bases stayed unmatched. Germline lookup yields CDR1 SEHNR and CDR2 FQNEAQ (reference sequence). The CDR3 is made up of 16 amino acids. The CDR3 region is CASSAGLAGAGETQYF. Written as DNA, the CDR3 is TGTGCCAGCAGCGCGGGACTAGCGGGAGCCGGAGAGACCCAGTACTTC.

This clonotype was seen only a few times. J is TRBJ2-3 and V is TRBV12-3 or TRBV12-4; 7 bases match TRBD2. This CDR3 is built from 15 residues. The V and J ends lost 5 bases and 0 bases, in that order; junction bases with no gene match: 5. CDR3 in amino acids: CASSEAGFSTDTQYF. DNA of the CDR3: TGTGCCAGCAGTGAAGCGGGGTTTAGCACAGATACGCAGTATTTT.

This clonotype was recorded a few times. This chain uses TRBV5-1 with TRBJ2-3; 11 bases agree with TRBD2. Germline CDR1 is SGHRS and CDR2 is YFSETQ. The V gene end was trimmed by 4 bases and the J gene end by 5 bases; junction bases not matched to a gene: 3. This CDR3 region has 14 residues. The CDR3 DNA follows: TGCGCCAGCAGCCCACTAGCGGGAGTAGATACGCAGTATTTT. Amino acids: CASSPLAGVDTQYF.

This clonotype has a count of ten or more. This sequence joins TRBV29-1 and TRBJ2-3; a possible D gene is TRBD1 (7 bases). There are 17 residues in the CDR3. V was pared by 6 bases and J by 2 bases, with 24 bases between. In germline, CDR1 is SQVTM, CDR2 ANQGSEA. Written as DNA, the CDR3 is TGCAGCGTCTTTAGGGACTTAGACAGGGTAGTCACAGATACGCAGTATTTT. Protein: CSVFRDLDRVVTDTQYF.

This clonotype was seen at least ten times. This chain links TRBV11-2 with TRBJ2-5; 7 nucleotides align to TRBD2. J gave up 5 bases and V 5 bases, and 8 bases lay outside the gene matches. The CDR3 runs 14 residues. Germline CDR1 and CDR2: SGHAT and FQNNGV. In DNA form, the CDR3 reads TGTGCCAGCAGCCGCGGGGGACCGGGGGAGACCCAGTACTTC. Encoded protein: CASSRGGPGETQYF.

The table lists this clonotype with many counts. The chain couples TRBV5-1 to TRBJ2-7; TRBD1 might be the D (8 bases). V shed 1 base and J shed 2 bases, with 13 bases lying between them. Germline V gives CDR1 SGHRS, CDR2 YFSETQ. The CDR3 length is 15 residues. Written as DNA, the CDR3 is TGCGCCAGCAGCTTGACACAGGGGGGGACCTACGAGCAGTACTTC. It translates to CASSLTQGGTYEQYF.

This clonotype was observed a handful of times. This chain joins TRBV4-3 and TRBJ1-2; no clear D. With 0 bases removed from V and 4 bases from J, the gap between germline ends came to 9 bases. CDR1 is LGHNA, CDR2 YSLEER, per germline. This CDR3 spans 14 amino acids. CDR3 nucleotide sequence: TGCGCCAGCAGCCAAGATTTGCACAGCTATGGCTACACCTTC. Translating it yields CASSQDLHSYGYTF.

This clonotype appeared many times. CDR3 region: CASSLVGNTGELFF. Written as DNA, the CDR3 is TGTGCCAGCAGCTTAGTGGGGAACACCGGGGAGCTGTTTTTT. This chain uses TRBV7-6 with TRBJ2-2; D uncertain. CDR1 is SGHVS and CDR2 is FNYEAQ in the germline V gene. Between the trimmed V and J ends, which lost 1 base and 1 base, there was a span of 4 bases. CDR3 length: 14 amino acids.

This clonotype has ten or more counts. V and J are TRBV6-5 and TRBJ1-5, with unresolved D. Trimming left V 5 bases short and J 1 base short, with 6 bases between. CDR1 and CDR2 (germline): MNHEY, SVGAGI. The CDR3 sequence is 13 residues long. CDR3 in DNA: TGTGCCAGCAGTAGTAACAGCAATCAGCCCCAGCATTTT. It encodes CASSSNSNQPQHF.

This clonotype has just a few counts. The chain combines TRBV5-6 with TRBJ2-7; 10 bases map to TRBD2. This CDR3 has 15 residues. With 4 bases clipped from V and 4 bases from J, the junction kept 8 bases outside the gene matches. Germline V gene lookup returns CDR1 SGHDT and CDR2 YYEEEE. The CDR3: CASSPAGGKAYEQYF. Written as DNA, the CDR3 is TGTGCCAGCAGCCCAGCGGGAGGGAAGGCATACGAGCAGTACTTC.